The entry that follows covers one T cell receptor beta chain sequence. The data were obtained in a study of OX40 agonist ivuxolimab in advanced cancers. Looking at the study overall: Dose-escalation patients' cancers were hepatocellular carcinoma, melanoma, renal cell or head and neck cancer.

The CDR3 has 15 residues. V lost 1 base and J lost 5; bases outside the gene matches: 8. Germline V lookup: CDR1 SGHKS, CDR2 YYEKEE (reference sequence). TCRdb's copy holds only in-frame clones and misses some; the assay was immunoSEQ multiplex PCR. The sample lists about 79,000 clones, 70% to 85% occurring once. This chain joins TRBV5-5 and TRBJ1-2, with TRBD1 matching 7 bases. This receptor was identified in an adult with an advanced solid tumor such as melanoma, head and neck, liver or kidney cancer. Here the sequenced sample was CD4+ or CD8+ T cells sorted from blood, taken in a trial of the OX40 agonist ivuxolimab. CDR3 sequence reads: CASSLWGQGEYGYTF. In nucleotides, the CDR3 is TGTGCCAGCAGCTTGTGGGGTCAGGGGGAATATGGCTACACCTTC.